This T cell receptor (beta chain) appears in the sequencing data of a study of CD8+CD57+ T cells in acquired aplastic anemia. The study's findings and limits: Patients and controls shared over 25 CD8+ CDR3 sequences, which appeared highly expressed in patients and within their immunodominant clones.

CDR3 length: 14 amino acids. Germline V gene sequence: CDR1 SGHVS, CDR2 FQNEAQ. Patients sequenced had flow cytometry evidence of CD8+CD57+ cell expansion. No therapy was given to patients before blood sampling. This clonotype was observed a handful of times. Its antigen remains unknown. A junction end diverges from the germline sequence, so it may reflect a read error. The study profiled TCR beta VDJ and CDR3 using genomic DNA as template. A single record per CDR3 protein comes from TCRdb applying MiXCR to the reads. The table lists about 180,000 distinct CDR3 sequences, around half of them singletons.

The sequenced sample was sorted CD4+, CD8+, or CD8+CD57+ T cells (not recorded which) from PBMCs. The source of this sequence is a human donor with aplastic anemia. The rearrangement joins TRBV7-8 to TRBJ2-1; 14 bases fit TRBD2. CDR3 DNA: TGTGCCAGCAGCTTAGGGACTAGCGGGGGGTCCGGGATCTTC. Translation gives CASSLGTSGGSGIF.